This TCR beta chain came from a study of cytomegalovirus exposure and HLA in healthy donors. CDR1 is LNHDA and CDR2 is SQIVND in the germline V gene (reference sequence). Deletions cut 7 bases from V and 2 bases from J, with 11 bases between. The CDR3 contains 13 residues. Note on this clone: What it binds is not known.

Amplification used 60 Vbeta primers and 13 Jbeta primers. TCRdb keeps only in-frame clones here, not all; method: immunoSEQ multiplex PCR. The data hold under 150,000 clones, with approximately 9% observed a single time. Study outcomes and limitations: The study found most TCR sequences rare, yet found some public TCRs in many donors. Later analysis revealed greater clonal expansion in HLA-associated TCR beta chains than in equally common others. A later analysis found TCR association rates differed by HLA locus, highest for DRB1 and lowest for HLA-C.

Specimen: PBMCs. This chain joins TRBV19 and TRBJ1-2; D is undetermined. This TCR was sampled from a woman in her 40s in good health and CMV-seropositive. CDR3 region: CASTKANNYGYTF. CDR3 nucleotides: TGTGCCAGTACCAAAGCTAACAACTATGGCTACACCTTC. Looking up the rest from reference TRBV19 and TRBJ1-2 gives the full variable domain: DGGITQSPKYLFRKEGQNVTLSCEQNLNHDAMYWYRQDPGQGLRLIYYSQIVNDFQKGDIAEGYSVSREKKESFPLTVTSAQKNPTAFYLCASTKANNYGYTFGSGTRLTVV.